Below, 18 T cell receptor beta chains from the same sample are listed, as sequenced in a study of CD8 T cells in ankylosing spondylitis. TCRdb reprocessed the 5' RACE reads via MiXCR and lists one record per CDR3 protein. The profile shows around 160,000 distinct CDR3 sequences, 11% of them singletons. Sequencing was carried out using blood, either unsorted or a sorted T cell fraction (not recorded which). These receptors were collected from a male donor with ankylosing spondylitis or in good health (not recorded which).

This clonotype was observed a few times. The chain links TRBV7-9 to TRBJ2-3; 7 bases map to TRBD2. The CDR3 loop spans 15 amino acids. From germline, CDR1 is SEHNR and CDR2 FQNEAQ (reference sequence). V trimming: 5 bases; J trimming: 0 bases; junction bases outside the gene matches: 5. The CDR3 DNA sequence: TGTGCCAGCAGCCCCTATAGCGGGAGCACAGATACGCAGTATTTT. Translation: CASSPYSGSTDTQYF.

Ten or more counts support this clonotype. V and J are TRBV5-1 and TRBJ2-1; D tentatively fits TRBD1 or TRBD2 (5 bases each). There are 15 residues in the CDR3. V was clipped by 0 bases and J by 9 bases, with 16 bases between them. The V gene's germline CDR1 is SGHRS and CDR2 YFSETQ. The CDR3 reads CASSLDSTPGGEQFF. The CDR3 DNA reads TGCGCCAGCAGCTTGGACAGCACTCCTGGGGGTGAGCAGTTCTTC.

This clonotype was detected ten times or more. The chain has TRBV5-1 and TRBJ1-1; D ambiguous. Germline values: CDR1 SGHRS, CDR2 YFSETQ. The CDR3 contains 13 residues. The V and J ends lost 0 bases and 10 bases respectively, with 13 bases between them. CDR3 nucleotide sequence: TGCGCCAGCAGCTTGGGGAGGGAAGGCAGAGCTTTCTTT. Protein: CASSLGREGRAFF. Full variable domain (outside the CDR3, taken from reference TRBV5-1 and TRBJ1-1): KAGVTQTPRYLIKTRGQQVTLSCSPISGHRSVSWYQQTPGQGLQFLFEYFSETQRNKGNFPGRFSGRQFSNSRSEMNVSTLELGDSALYLCASSLGREGRAFFGQGTRLTVV.

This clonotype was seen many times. The CDR3 here is CASNGAGNQPQHF. The CDR3 DNA is TGTGCCAGTAACGGCGCGGGCAATCAGCCCCAGCATTTT. J is TRBJ1-5 and V is TRBV19; D is ambiguous. Trimming stripped 7 bases from V and 2 bases from J, with 9 bases between. The length of the CDR3 is 13 residues. The germline gives CDR1 LNHDA, CDR2 SQIVND (reference sequence).

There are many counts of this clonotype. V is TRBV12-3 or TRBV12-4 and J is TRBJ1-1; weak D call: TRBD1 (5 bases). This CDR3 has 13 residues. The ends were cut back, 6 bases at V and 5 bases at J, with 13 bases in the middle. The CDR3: CASSRVRGTEAFF. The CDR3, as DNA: TGTGCCAGCAGCAGGGTGAGGGGAACTGAAGCTTTCTTT.

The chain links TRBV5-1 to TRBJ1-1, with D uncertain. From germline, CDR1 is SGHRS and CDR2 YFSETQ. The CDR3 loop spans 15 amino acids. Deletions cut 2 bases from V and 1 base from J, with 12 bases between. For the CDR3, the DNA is TGCGCCAGCAGCTTTGAGGGTAGACCGAACACTGAAGCTTTCTTT. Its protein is CASSFEGRPNTEAFF.

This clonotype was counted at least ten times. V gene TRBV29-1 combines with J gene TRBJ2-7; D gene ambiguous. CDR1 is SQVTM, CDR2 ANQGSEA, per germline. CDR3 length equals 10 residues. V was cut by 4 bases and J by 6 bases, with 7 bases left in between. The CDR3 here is CSVGDAEQYF. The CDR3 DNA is TGCAGCGTTGGAGACGCCGAGCAGTACTTC.

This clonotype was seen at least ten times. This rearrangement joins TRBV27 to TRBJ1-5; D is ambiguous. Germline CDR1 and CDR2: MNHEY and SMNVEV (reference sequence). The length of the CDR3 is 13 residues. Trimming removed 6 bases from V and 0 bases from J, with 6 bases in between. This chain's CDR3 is CASRSHSNQPQHF. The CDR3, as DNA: TGTGCCAGCAGGTCTCATAGCAATCAGCCCCAGCATTTT.

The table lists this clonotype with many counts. CDR3 bases: TGCGCCAGCAGTGAGCCGGGGGGCTCCACAGATACGCAGTATTTT. Translation: CASSEPGGSTDTQYF. The chain carries TRBV10-2 and TRBJ2-3, with D perhaps TRBD2 (7 bases). This CDR3 region has 15 residues. With 2 bases removed from V and 2 bases from J, the gap between germline ends came to 11 bases. Germline assignment: CDR1 WSHSY and CDR2 SAAADI.

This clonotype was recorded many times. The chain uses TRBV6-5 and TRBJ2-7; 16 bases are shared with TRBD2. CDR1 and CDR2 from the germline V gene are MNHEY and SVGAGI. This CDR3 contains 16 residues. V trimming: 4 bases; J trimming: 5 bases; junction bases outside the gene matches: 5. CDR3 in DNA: TGTGCCAGCAGTTCCGGGACTAGCGGGGGGGCCGACGAGCAGTACTTC. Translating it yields CASSSGTSGGADEQYF.

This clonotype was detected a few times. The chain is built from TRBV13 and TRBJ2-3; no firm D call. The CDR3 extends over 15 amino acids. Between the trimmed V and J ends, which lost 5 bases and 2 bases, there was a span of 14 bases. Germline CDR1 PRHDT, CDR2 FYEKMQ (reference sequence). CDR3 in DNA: TGTGCCAGCAGCCCCCGAGTGGCGACCACAGATACGCAGTATTTT. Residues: CASSPRVATTDTQYF.

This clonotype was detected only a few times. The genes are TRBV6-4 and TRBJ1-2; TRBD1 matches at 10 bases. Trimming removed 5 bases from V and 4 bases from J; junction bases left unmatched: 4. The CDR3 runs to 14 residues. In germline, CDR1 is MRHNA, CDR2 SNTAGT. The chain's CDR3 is CASSPDRGPYGYTF. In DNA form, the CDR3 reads TGTGCCAGCAGTCCAGACAGGGGGCCCTATGGCTACACCTTC.

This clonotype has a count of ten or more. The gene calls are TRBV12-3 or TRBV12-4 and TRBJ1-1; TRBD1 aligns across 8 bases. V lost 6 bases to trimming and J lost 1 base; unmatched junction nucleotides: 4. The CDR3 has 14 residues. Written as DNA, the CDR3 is TGTGCCAGCAGCCCCCAGGGGGCGAACACTGAAGCTTTCTTT. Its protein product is CASSPQGANTEAFF.

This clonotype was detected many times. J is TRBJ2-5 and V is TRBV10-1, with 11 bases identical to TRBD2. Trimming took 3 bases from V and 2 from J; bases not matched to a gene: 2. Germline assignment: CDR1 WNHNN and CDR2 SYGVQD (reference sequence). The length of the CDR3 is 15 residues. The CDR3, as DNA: TGCGCCAGCAGTGATACTAGCGGGGGACAAGAGACCCAGTACTTC. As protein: CASSDTSGGQETQYF.

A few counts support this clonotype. In DNA form, the CDR3 reads TGCGCCAGCAGTGACAGCGGGCTCCGCAATGAGCAGTTCTTC. It specifies CASSDSGLRNEQFF. The genes are TRBV10-1 and TRBJ2-1, with TRBD2 as a possible D gene (6 bases). The V end lost 3 bases, the J end lost 6 bases, and 12 bases lay between the germline ends. This CDR3 is built from 14 residues. The germline V gene has CDR1 WNHNN and CDR2 SYGVQD (reference sequence).

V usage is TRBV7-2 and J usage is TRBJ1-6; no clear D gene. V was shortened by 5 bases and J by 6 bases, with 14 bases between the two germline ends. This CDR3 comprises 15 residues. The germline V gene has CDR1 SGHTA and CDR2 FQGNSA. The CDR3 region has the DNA TGTGCCAGCAGCCGGACGGCAGTACCTAATTCACCCCTCCACTTT. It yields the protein CASSRTAVPNSPLHF.

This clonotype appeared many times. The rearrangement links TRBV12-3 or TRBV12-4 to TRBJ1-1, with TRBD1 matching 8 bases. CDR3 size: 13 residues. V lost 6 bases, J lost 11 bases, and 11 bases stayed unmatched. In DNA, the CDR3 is TGTGCCAGCAGCCTAGACAGGGGACCAGGGGCTTTCTTT. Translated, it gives CASSLDRGPGAFF.

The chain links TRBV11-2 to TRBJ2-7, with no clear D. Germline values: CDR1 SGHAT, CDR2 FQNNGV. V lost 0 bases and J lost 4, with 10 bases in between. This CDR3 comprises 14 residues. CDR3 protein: CASSLEIEAYEQYF. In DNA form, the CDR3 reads TGTGCCAGCAGCTTAGAGATCGAGGCTTACGAGCAGTACTTC.